This T cell receptor (beta chain) was captured by sequencing in a study of T cells after yellow fever vaccination. The wider study: The SMART-Seq v4 Ultra Low Input method served to prepare the low-cell-number fractions.

In germline, CDR1 is MGHDK, CDR2 SYGVNS. The ends were cut back, 0 bases at V and 3 bases at J, with 8 bases in the middle. The CDR3 totals 14 residues. They built TCR cDNA with 5'RACE template switching, a step that put in a universal primer site and UMIs. TCRdb reprocessed the 5' RACE reads via MiXCR and lists one record per CDR3 protein. The table records over 100,000 distinct CDR3 sequences, 7.5% to 9.5% of them present only once. Whole-study findings and limits: A small proportion of clonotypes was detected in both the CD4 and CD8 compartments.

This clonotype was found many times. Its antigen remains unknown. This chain joins TRBV25-1 and TRBJ1-2; D not resolved. This clonotype was obtained from a man younger than 45 who received the YFV17D yellow fever vaccine. This specimen consisted of CD8+ T cells sorted from PBMCs, obtained 45 days after the yellow fever booster vaccination. The CDR3 region is CASSEYGTYYGYTF. CDR3 bases: TGTGCCAGCAGTGAATACGGCACTTACTATGGCTACACCTTC.